This passage covers 18 T cell receptor beta chains from one sample sequenced in a study of cytomegalovirus exposure and HLA in healthy donors. PCR used 60 Vbeta primers and 13 Jbeta primers. Clones were sequenced by immunoSEQ multiplex PCR, and TCRdb holds only the in-frame ones, with some missing. Of tens of thousands of clones listed, 64% are singletons. The sample comprised PBMCs. All receptors derive from a human donor in good health.

This chain connects TRBV5-1 to TRBJ2-7, with 7 bases matching TRBD1. With V trimmed by 1 base and J by 0 bases, 7 bases remained unmatched. CDR3 size: 16 residues. Germline V CDR1 and CDR2: SGHRS, YFSETQ. CDR3 loop: CASSLPGQDYSYEQYF. Here the CDR3 DNA reads TGCGCCAGCAGCTTGCCAGGACAGGATTACTCCTACGAGCAGTACTTC.

This clone was recorded once. The chain has TRBV19 and TRBJ2-5, with TRBD1 matching over 7 bases. CDR3 size: 13 residues. Germline V gene sequence: CDR1 LNHDA, CDR2 SQIVND (reference sequence). V was pared by 8 bases and J by 2 bases, with 5 bases of the junction left unmatched. The CDR3 protein is CASSTGIQETQYF. CDR3 in DNA: TGTGCCAGTTCGACAGGGATACAAGAGACCCAGTACTTC.

This sequence joins TRBV7-7 and TRBJ2-5; the D gene is possibly TRBD2 (5 bases). Looked up from germline, CDR1 is SSHAT and CDR2 is FNYEAQ (reference sequence). V was pared by 5 bases and J by 5 bases, with 12 bases between. This CDR3 is 13 amino acids long. The CDR3 DNA sequence: TGTGCCAGCAGCAAGGAGCGGCGGGAGACCCAGTACTTC. This sequence encodes CASSKERRETQYF.

This rearrangement joins TRBV7-2 to TRBJ1-5, with unresolved D. Germline loops: CDR1 SGHTA, CDR2 FQGNSA. The CDR3 is 13 amino acids. Trimming took 2 bases from V and 8 from J, leaving 10 bases between them. Here the CDR3 reads CASSLNGGKPQHF. Here the CDR3 DNA reads TGTGCCAGCAGCTTAAATGGAGGCAAGCCCCAGCATTTT.

This clone was found once. This chain links TRBV19 with TRBJ2-2; D perhaps matches TRBD2 (7 bases). The CDR3 sequence is 16 residues long. Trimming pared 6 bases from V and 3 bases from J, leaving 17 bases between. Per the germline V gene, CDR1 is LNHDA and CDR2 is SQIVND (reference sequence). CDR3 loop: CASSLGRGPHTGELFF. The CDR3 DNA sequence: TGTGCCAGTAGCCTGGGGCGGGGGCCTCACACCGGGGAGCTGTTTTTT.

This clone was found a few times. This sequence joins TRBV29-1 and TRBJ1-2, with 9 bases identical to TRBD1. V lost 7 bases and J lost 2; bases outside the gene matches: 8. The length of the CDR3 is 14 residues. Germline V gene lookup returns CDR1 SQVTM and CDR2 ANQGSEA. Here the CDR3 reads CSGTGGEGNYGYTF. CDR3 DNA sequence: TGCAGCGGAACAGGGGGCGAGGGGAACTATGGCTACACCTTC.

This clone has only one observation. CDR3: CASSPGQGRNYEQYF. In DNA form, the CDR3 reads TGTGCCAGCAGCCCGGGACAGGGACGGAACTACGAGCAGTACTTC. The gene calls are TRBV4-2 and TRBJ2-7, with 9 bases matching TRBD1. Germline trimming cut 4 bases from V and 3 bases from J; bases unmatched to any gene: 7. This CDR3 is 15 amino acids long. Germline CDR1 LGHNA, CDR2 YNFKEQ.

The rearrangement joins TRBV9 to TRBJ2-3; 9 bases agree with TRBD2. The CDR3 is 16 residues long. Looked up from germline, CDR1 is SGDLS and CDR2 is YYNGEE. Trimming took 4 bases from V and 6 from J; bases not matched to a gene: 12. The CDR3, as DNA: TGTGCCAGCAGCCCAGAACAGGCGGGGGGGAGCGATACGCAGTATTTT. Translation gives CASSPEQAGGSDTQYF.

This rearrangement joins TRBV5-8 to TRBJ1-2; possibly TRBD1 for D (5 bases). Germline CDR1 reads SGHTS; CDR2 reads YDEGEE. CDR3 length: 15 amino acids. V was cut by 0 bases and J by 5 bases, with 14 bases left in between. In DNA, the CDR3 is TGTGCCAGCAGCTTGGATCCAGGGCGGCGATATGGCTACACCTTC. Its protein is CASSLDPGRRYGYTF.

This clone was seen only a few times. A read error may produce the germline difference seen at one junction end. This chain links TRBV15 with TRBJ2-7; 16 nucleotides match TRBD2. The CDR3 is made up of 16 amino acids. Germline V gene data show CDR1 as LNHNV and CDR2 as YYDKDF (reference sequence). The CDR3 loop is CATSRSPGTSGGERSF. CDR3 DNA: TGTGCCACCAGCAGATCCCCCGGGACTAGCGGGGGGGAGAGGAGCTTC.

This sequence joins TRBV7-6 and TRBJ1-1; D is unclear. This CDR3 has 15 residues. Per the germline V gene, CDR1 is SGHVS and CDR2 is FNYEAQ. The V end was cut by 4 bases, the J end by 6 bases, with 18 bases between. The CDR3 coding sequence is TGTGCCAGCAGCTCCCCCATTAGAGGGATCTCTGAAGCTTTCTTT. This codes for CASSSPIRGISEAFF.

The chain uses TRBV10-3 and TRBJ2-1; 12 bases are shared with TRBD1. The CDR3 has 15 amino acids. J gave up 6 bases and V 4 bases, and 4 bases lay outside the gene matches. In germline, CDR1 is ENHRY, CDR2 SYGVKD. CDR3 sequence reads: CAISGDRGPFNEQFF. The CDR3 nucleotides are TGTGCCATCAGTGGGGACAGGGGGCCCTTCAATGAGCAGTTCTTC.

This chain links TRBV5-1 with TRBJ1-5; D is unclear. The CDR3 has 12 residues. Trimming removed 3 bases at V and 3 bases at J, with 4 bases between. Germline CDR1 is SGHRS and CDR2 is YFSETQ. The CDR3 DNA is TGCGCCAGCAGCTCAAACAATCAGCCCCAGCATTTT. Encoded protein: CASSSNNQPQHF.

This chain uses TRBV5-1 with TRBJ2-1, with 14 bases aligning to TRBD2. The CDR3 contains 18 residues. The V gene's germline CDR1 is SGHRS and CDR2 YFSETQ. Germline trimming cut 0 bases from V and 5 bases from J; bases unmatched to any gene: 7. The CDR3, as DNA: TGCGCCAGCAGCTTGGGACTAGCGGGGGGGGCCGCGGACAATGAGCAGTTCTTC. It encodes CASSLGLAGGAADNEQFF.

The chain uses TRBV7-9 and TRBJ2-1; D is undetermined. CDR1 and CDR2 from the germline V gene are SEHNR and FQNEAQ (reference sequence). This CDR3 is built from 16 residues. Trimming pared 2 bases from V and 0 bases from J, leaving 11 bases between. CDR3 sequence reads: CASSLPNLSSYNEQFF. Here the CDR3 DNA reads TGTGCCAGCAGCTTACCGAACTTGAGCTCCTACAATGAGCAGTTCTTC.

The sample holds a few counts of this clone. The sample holds other DNA sequences that translate to the same CDR3. This sequence joins TRBV9 and TRBJ2-1, with a possible D match to TRBD2 (6 bases). Germline V lookup: CDR1 SGDLS, CDR2 YYNGEE. Trimming stripped 0 bases from V and 7 bases from J, with 14 bases between. This CDR3 has 15 residues. The CDR3, as DNA: TGTGCCAGCAGCGTAGGCTGGACGGAGGGTAATGAGCAGTTCTTC. Encoded protein: CASSVGWTEGNEQFF.

This rearrangement joins TRBV9 to TRBJ1-1, with D maybe TRBD1 (6 bases). This CDR3 contains 14 residues. Germline CDR1 is SGDLS and CDR2 is YYNGEE. V lost 0 bases, J lost 8 bases, and 14 bases lay in between. The CDR3 bases are TGTGCCAGCAGCGTAGTACAGGGTTTCGGGGAAGCTTTCTTT. Encoded protein: CASSVVQGFGEAFF.

This clone appeared once. The rearrangement joins TRBV19 to TRBJ2-7; TRBD1 aligns across 9 bases. After removal of 5 bases from V and 6 bases from J, the junction contained 8 bases not matched to a gene. CDR3 size: 14 residues. Germline V gene sequence: CDR1 LNHDA, CDR2 SQIVND (reference sequence). CDR3: CASSQGTGRAEQYF. CDR3 DNA sequence: TGTGCCAGTAGTCAAGGGACAGGGAGGGCCGAGCAGTACTTC. The full variable domain, with the rest looked up from reference TRBV19 and TRBJ2-7, is DGGITQSPKYLFRKEGQNVTLSCEQNLNHDAMYWYRQDPGQGLRLIYYSQIVNDFQKGDIAEGYSVSREKKESFPLTVTSAQKNPTAFYLCASSQGTGRAEQYFGPGTRLTVT.